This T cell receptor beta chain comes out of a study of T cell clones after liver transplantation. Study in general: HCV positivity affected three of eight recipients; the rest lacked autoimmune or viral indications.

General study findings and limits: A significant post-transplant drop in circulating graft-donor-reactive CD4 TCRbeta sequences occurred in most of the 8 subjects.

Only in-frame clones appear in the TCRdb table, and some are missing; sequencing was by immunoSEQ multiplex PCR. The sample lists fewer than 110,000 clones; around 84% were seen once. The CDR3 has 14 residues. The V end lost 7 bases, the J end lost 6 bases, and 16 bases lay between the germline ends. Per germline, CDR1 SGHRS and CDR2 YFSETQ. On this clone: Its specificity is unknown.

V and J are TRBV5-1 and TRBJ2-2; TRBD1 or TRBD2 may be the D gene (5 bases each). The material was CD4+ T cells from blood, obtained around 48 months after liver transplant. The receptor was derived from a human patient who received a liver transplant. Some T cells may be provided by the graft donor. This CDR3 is CASQPGQGAGELFF. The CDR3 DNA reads TGCGCCAGCCAACCGGGGCAGGGCGCCGGGGAGCTGTTTTTT.